Below, 18 T cell receptor beta chains from the same sample are listed, as sequenced in a study of blood T cell repertoires in COVID-19. Sequencing was performed with immunoSEQ multiplex PCR; in TCRdb, only in-frame clones are kept and a portion is missing. The profile covers approximately 200,000 clones, with 88% appearing a single time and roughly 2.6% taken by the ten largest. The material sequenced was peripheral blood. The receptors shown here come from a woman aged 55-70 years with acute or convalescent COVID-19.

The chain recombines TRBV19 with TRBJ1-4; maybe TRBD1 (6 bases). With 4 bases removed from V and 0 bases from J, the gap between germline ends came to 12 bases. The germline V gene encodes CDR1 LNHDA and CDR2 SQIVND (reference sequence). The length of the CDR3 is 16 residues. The CDR3 DNA sequence: TGTGCCAGTAGTAAACCTACAGGGCCAACTAATGAAAAACTGTTTTTT. Its translation is CASSKPTGPTNEKLFF.

The chain employs TRBV11-2 and TRBJ1-1; weak D call: TRBD1 (5 bases). The CDR3 spans 16 residues. The germline gives CDR1 SGHAT, CDR2 FQNNGV. Trimming stripped 7 bases from V and 6 bases from J, with 24 bases between. This CDR3 is CASTSLRGERVPEAFF. In DNA, the CDR3 is TGTGCCAGCACCTCACTACGGGGGGAGAGGGTGCCTGAAGCTTTCTTT. The complete variable domain, with remaining parts taken from reference TRBV11-2 and TRBJ1-1, reads EAGVAQSPRYKIIEKRQSVAFWCNPISGHATLYWYQQILGQGPKLLIQFQNNGVVDDSQLPKDRFSAERLKGVDSTLKIQPAKLEDSAVYLCASTSLRGERVPEAFFGQGTRLTVV.

The V gene is TRBV3-1 (or the pseudogene TRBV3-2), the J gene TRBJ2-5, with 12 bases fitting TRBD2. Unmatched junction bases numbered 15, after V lost 0 bases and J lost 4 bases. The CDR3 loop spans 20 amino acids. Germline V CDR1 and CDR2: LGHDT, YNNKEL (reference sequence). The CDR3: CASSQDWYASGRAVVETQYF. For the CDR3, the DNA is TGTGCCAGCAGCCAAGATTGGTACGCTAGCGGGAGGGCCGTGGTAGAGACCCAGTACTTC.

The rearrangement links TRBV6-6 to TRBJ1-2; D unresolved. The CDR3 covers 11 residues. V shed 7 bases and J shed 5 bases, with 8 bases lying between them. The germline CDR1 and CDR2 sequences are MNHNY and SVGAGI (reference sequence). The CDR3 here is CASTEAYGYTF. In DNA form, the CDR3 reads TGTGCCAGCACTGAGGCTTATGGCTACACCTTC.

This rearrangement joins TRBV6-5 to TRBJ2-7, with 8 positions matching TRBD2. The V gene end was trimmed by 6 bases and the J gene end by 6 bases; junction bases not matched to a gene: 7. Germline V CDR1 and CDR2: MNHEY, SVGAGI. There are 13 residues in the CDR3. The CDR3: CASRLGLAGEQYF. In DNA form, the CDR3 reads TGTGCCAGCAGACTCGGACTAGCTGGCGAGCAGTACTTC.

The chain joins TRBV3-1 (or the pseudogene TRBV3-2) to TRBJ1-3; D not certain. CDR3 length equals 16 residues. Trimming cost V 0 bases and J 6 bases, with 15 bases left between them. The V gene's germline CDR1 is LGHDT and CDR2 YNNKEL (reference sequence). CDR3 DNA: TGTGCCAGCAGCCAAGAAGTCCAGTCCGTCCAAAACACCATATATTTT. This encodes CASSQEVQSVQNTIYF.

This chain joins TRBV9 and TRBJ2-1; D gene uncertain. Trimming shortened V by 0 bases and J by 7 bases, and 8 bases separated the two germline ends. Germline values: CDR1 SGDLS, CDR2 YYNGEE. The CDR3 runs 13 residues. CDR3 nucleotides: TGTGCCAGCAGCGTAGGAGTGGTGAATGAGCAGTTCTTC. The encoded protein is CASSVGVVNEQFF.

This clone was detected a few times. The CDR3 loop is CASSSFTTGINYGYTF. CDR3 in DNA: TGTGCCAGCAGCTCATTTACGACAGGAATTAACTATGGCTACACCTTC. V is TRBV7-9 and J is TRBJ1-2; D might be TRBD1 (6 bases). There are 16 residues in the CDR3. The V gene lost 4 bases and the J gene lost 1 base, with 16 bases spanning the gap. The germline V gene has CDR1 SEHNR and CDR2 FQNEAQ (reference sequence).

The chain recombines TRBV18 with TRBJ2-1; 8 bases line up with TRBD2. CDR3 length equals 15 residues. Trimming cost V 2 bases and J 5 bases; bases outside gene matches: 5. Germline V gene data show CDR1 as KGHSH and CDR2 as LQKENI. This CDR3 is CASSPRREANNEQFF. CDR3 nucleotides: TGTGCCAGCTCACCAAGGCGGGAGGCTAACAATGAGCAGTTCTTC. Supplemented by reference TRBV18 and TRBJ2-1, the full variable domain reads NAGVMQNPRHLVRRRGQEARLRCSPMKGHSHVYWYRQLPEEGLKFMVYLQKENIIDESGMPKERFSAEFPKEGPSILRIQQVVRGDSAAYFCASSPRREANNEQFFGPGTRLTVL.

The gene calls are TRBV5-6 and TRBJ1-1; 8 nucleotides line up with TRBD1. J was trimmed by 3 bases and V by 5 bases; bases with no gene match: 9. Germline CDR1 SGHDT, CDR2 YYEEEE. The CDR3 loop spans 15 amino acids. Written as DNA, the CDR3 is TGTGCCAGCAGGATCTTTGGGACAGGAGACACTGAAGCTTTCTTT. Translation gives CASRIFGTGDTEAFF.

The rearrangement uses TRBV5-1 and TRBJ1-2; a possible D gene is TRBD1 (6 bases). With 0 bases removed from V and 8 bases from J, the gap between germline ends came to 11 bases. The V gene's germline CDR1 is SGHRS and CDR2 YFSETQ. This CDR3 is built from 13 residues. The CDR3 region is CASSLDRVDGYTF. The CDR3, as DNA: TGCGCCAGCAGCTTGGACAGGGTAGACGGCTACACCTTC.

The genes are TRBV6-5 and TRBJ1-5, with unresolved D. The germline V and J ends were trimmed by 3 bases and 4 bases, with 13 bases remaining between them. The CDR3 length is 15 residues. The germline V gene encodes CDR1 MNHEY and CDR2 SVGAGI. For the CDR3, the DNA is TGTGCCAGCAGTTATAGGAGAGGCGGGAATCAGCCCCAGCATTTT. Protein: CASSYRRGGNQPQHF.

The chain combines TRBV4-3 with TRBJ1-2, with D possibly being TRBD1 (5 bases). The ends were cut back, 3 bases at V and 2 bases at J, with 10 bases in the middle. The CDR3 is 14 amino acids. Per germline, CDR1 LGHNA and CDR2 YSLEER. The CDR3 region has the DNA TGCGCCAGCAGCCAGGAGCAGGGAAACTATGGCTACACCTTC. Translation: CASSQEQGNYGYTF.

V gene TRBV6-2 or TRBV6-3 combines with J gene TRBJ2-7; the match to TRBD2 covers 12 bases. Looked up from germline, CDR1 is MNHEY and CDR2 is SVGEGT. J gave up 4 bases and V 6 bases, and 4 bases lay outside the gene matches. The CDR3 is 14 amino acids. The CDR3 reads CASRPSGGAYEQYF. The CDR3 bases are TGTGCCAGCAGGCCTAGCGGGGGGGCGTACGAGCAGTACTTC.

This rearrangement joins TRBV19 to TRBJ1-2; weak D call: TRBD1 (6 bases). V was clipped by 7 bases and J by 4 bases, with 13 bases between them. This CDR3 has 13 residues. Germline V CDR1 and CDR2: LNHDA, SQIVND (reference sequence). The CDR3 bases are TGTGCCAGTAAAGGGGACATCATCTATGGCTACACCTTC. Protein product: CASKGDIIYGYTF. Combining the CDR3 with reference TRBV19 and TRBJ1-2 gives the whole variable domain DGGITQSPKYLFRKEGQNVTLSCEQNLNHDAMYWYRQDPGQGLRLIYYSQIVNDFQKGDIAEGYSVSREKKESFPLTVTSAQKNPTAFYLCASKGDIIYGYTFGSGTRLTVV.

Remarks on this clone: Other nucleotide sequences from this sample produce the same CDR3. The V gene is TRBV18, the J gene TRBJ1-5, with a weak D call TRBD1 (6 bases). CDR3 size: 14 residues. The V and J ends lost 6 bases and 2 bases respectively, with 11 bases between them. Germline lookup yields CDR1 KGHSH and CDR2 LQKENI. The CDR3 sequence: CASSQGQGNQPQHF. CDR3 in DNA: TGTGCCAGCTCCCAGGGACAAGGCAATCAGCCCCAGCATTTT. The entire variable domain, with the rest obtained from reference TRBV18 and TRBJ1-5, is as follows: NAGVMQNPRHLVRRRGQEARLRCSPMKGHSHVYWYRQLPEEGLKFMVYLQKENIIDESGMPKERFSAEFPKEGPSILRIQQVVRGDSAAYFCASSQGQGNQPQHFGDGTRLSIL.

The chain combines TRBV9 with TRBJ2-5, with TRBD2 identical over 12 bases. This CDR3 is 18 amino acids long. Germline CDR1 is SGDLS and CDR2 is YYNGEE. The junction had 15 bases not matched to a gene; V was cut back by 4 bases and J by 5 bases. The CDR3 spells CASSPRLAGDALWETQYF. The DNA of the CDR3 is TGTGCCAGCAGCCCCCGACTAGCGGGGGACGCCCTTTGGGAGACCCAGTACTTC.

The chain carries TRBV21-1 and TRBJ2-6; the D call in the table, TRBD1, was not verified against the DNA. TRBV21-1 constitutes a pseudogene. The CDR3 length is 18 residues. The DNA for the CDR3 is TGTGCCAGCAGCAAAGCCGGGACAGGGGGCACTGGGGCCAACGTCCTGACTTTC. It codes for CASSKAGTGGTGANVLTF.